Listed below are T cell receptor beta chains from one sample, sequenced in a study of CD8+ T cells in alopecia areata. TCRdb's copy holds only in-frame clones and misses some; the assay was immunoSEQ multiplex PCR. The repertoire holds a few hundred thousand clones, with around two fifths as singletons. The sequencing here drew on CD4+ T cells sorted from blood, taken between weeks 36 and 40, from a patient treated with tofacitinib. These receptor sequences come from a human donor with alopecia areata. The CDR3 runs from the conserved cysteine through the conserved F or W. The D gene is left open where the match is weak. For some rows the clone size is stated as once, few or many, or as a class when expanded; others skip it.

d_gene	j_gene	v_gene	abundance	CDR3aa	CDR3nt
-	TRBJ1-1	TRBV27	-	CASSPRGGRNTEAFF	TGTGCCAGCAGTCCCCGCGGGGGCCGCAACACTGAAGCTTTCTTT
-	TRBJ2-3	TRBV9	once	CASSVAGRGTTDTQYF	TGTGCCAGCAGCGTAGCCGGAAGGGGAACAACAGATACGCAGTATTTT
-	TRBJ2-7	TRBV7-9	-	CASSLAMAGENEQYF	TGTGCCAGCAGCTTAGCGATGGCAGGGGAGAACGAGCAGTACTTC
-	TRBJ2-2	TRBV7-2	-	CASSLAGVTGELFF	TGTGCCAGCAGCTTAGCCGGGGTAACCGGGGAGCTGTTTTTT
TRBD2	TRBJ2-2	TRBV29-1	-	CSVSRLAGPNTGELFF	TGCAGCGTTTCGCGACTAGCGGGGCCGAACACCGGGGAGCTGTTTTTT
-	TRBJ2-3	TRBV29-1	-	CSVGARGDTQYF	TGCAGCGTTGGTGCCCGGGGAGATACGCAGTATTTT
-	TRBJ2-2	TRBV30	-	CAWSRGTPSTGELFF	TGTGCCTGGAGTAGAGGGACCCCTAGCACCGGGGAGCTGTTTTTT
-	TRBJ2-1	TRBV28	-	CASSFYYEQFF	TGTGCCAGCAGTTTTTATTATGAGCAGTTCTTC
-	TRBJ1-1	TRBV18	-	CASSRINTEAFF	TGTGCCAGCTCACGAATCAACACTGAAGCTTTCTTT
-	TRBJ2-5	TRBV4-1	-	CASSPPLRQPETQYF	TGCGCCAGCAGCCCCCCTCTCCGACAGCCCGAGACCCAGTACTTC
-	TRBJ2-3	TRBV29-1	-	CSVEGYRTAQGNTQYF	TGCAGCGTTGAGGGCTATAGGACAGCCCAGGGAAATACGCAGTATTTT
TRBD2	TRBJ2-3	TRBV18	-	CASSPTSAYTDTQYF	TGTGCCAGCTCACCAACTAGCGCCTACACAGATACGCAGTATTTT
-	TRBJ1-5	TRBV7-9	-	CASSPGGAGVQHF	TGTGCCAGCAGCCCGGGCGGGGCGGGAGTACAGCATTTT
TRBD2	TRBJ2-3	TRBV7-8	-	CASSQRPSGLAGGRRTDTQYF	TGTGCCAGCAGTCAACGTCCTTCCGGGCTAGCGGGAGGACGGAGAACCGATACGCAGTATTTT
-	TRBJ1-5	TRBV30	-	CAWSAGTYSNQPQHF	TGTGCCTGGAGCGCCGGGACATATAGCAATCAGCCCCAGCATTTT
TRBD1	TRBJ2-7	TRBV7-2	-	CASSFRTGLSYEQYF	TGTGCCAGCAGCTTTCGGACAGGGTTATCCTACGAGCAGTACTTC
-	TRBJ2-7	TRBV28	few	CASSLESGNAHEQYF	TGTGCCAGCAGCCTCGAAAGCGGAAACGCGCACGAGCAGTACTTC
-	TRBJ2-3	TRBV11-2	-	CASSLVGREPDTQYF	TGTGCCAGCAGCTTAGTAGGCAGGGAGCCAGATACGCAGTATTTT
TRBD1	TRBJ2-7	TRBV9	-	CASSLQTGPYEQYF	TGTGCCAGCAGCCTCCAGACAGGGCCGTACGAGCAGTACTTC
TRBD1	TRBJ2-5	TRBV29-1	few	CSVEWQGADNQETQYF	TGCAGCGTTGAGTGGCAGGGGGCCGATAACCAAGAGACCCAGTACTTC
TRBD2	TRBJ2-3	TRBV7-2	few	CASSLVASGTDTQYF	TGTGCCAGCAGCCTGGTGGCTAGCGGTACAGATACGCAGTATTTT
-	TRBJ2-7	TRBV28	-	CASGAAPYEQYF	TGTGCCAGCGGGGCAGCCCCCTACGAGCAGTACTTC
TRBD2	TRBJ2-7	TRBV10-2	few	CASSGRGRGGSYEQYF	TGCGCCAGCAGTGGTCGGGGGCGGGGGGGCTCCTACGAGCAGTACTTC
-	TRBJ1-5	TRBV7-9	-	CASSFLAGTPQHF	TGTGCCAGCAGCTTTCTGGCCGGAACGCCCCAGCATTTT
-	TRBJ2-5	TRBV4-3	-	CASSPNGGAMSETQYF	TGCGCCAGCAGCCCGAACGGGGGCGCGATGTCAGAGACCCAGTACTTC
-	TRBJ2-3	TRBV7-2	once	CASSLMDTQYF	TGTGCCAGCAGCTTAATGGATACGCAGTATTTT
-	TRBJ2-7	TRBV30	-	CAWKGTQFSYEQYF	TGTGCCTGGAAAGGGACCCAGTTTTCCTACGAGCAGTACTTC
TRBD1	TRBJ2-7	TRBV6-1	few	CASRLTGYEQYF	TGTGCCAGCAGACTGACAGGGTACGAGCAGTACTTC